The T cell receptor beta chain described here comes from a study of blood T cell repertoires in COVID-19. Study details: From T cells, B-cell-depleted T cells, or PBMCs came the material, which was cDNA or gDNA.

This CDR3 has 15 residues. The germline CDR1 and CDR2 sequences are SNHLY and FYNNEI. V was clipped by 2 bases and J by 8 bases; unmatched bases: 10. Repertoires were generated with immunoSEQ multiplex PCR, while TCRdb's copy carries only in-frame clones and drops some. This table holds approximately 210,000 clones, under 90% found once. The Seattle patients, enrolled during active infection, were followed longitudinally. The chain is built from TRBV2 and TRBJ1-2; TRBD1 matches at 8 bases. The receptor was isolated from a man in his fifties or sixties with COVID-19, enrolled during active disease. Sequencing input: peripheral blood. CDR3 protein: CASSEIRGRGQGYTF. In nucleotides, the CDR3 is TGTGCCAGCAGTGAAATTCGTGGCAGGGGGCAAGGCTACACCTTC.